This T cell receptor beta chain is from a study of control samples from healthy donors and cancer patients. TCRdb's copy holds only in-frame clones and misses some; the assay was immunoSEQ multiplex PCR. The data contain 150,000 to 200,000 clones, 91% of them singletons. Germline values: CDR1 MNHEY, CDR2 SVGEGT. This CDR3 contains 11 residues. V was pared by 4 bases and J by 7 bases, with 7 bases between. What was sequenced was blood. This sequence was found in a woman in her thirties in good health. This chain connects TRBV6-2 or TRBV6-3 to TRBJ2-5; perhaps TRBD1 as D (6 bases). DNA of the CDR3: TGTGCCAGCAGTTCGACAGGGACCCAGTACTTC. Amino acid sequence: CASSSTGTQYF.